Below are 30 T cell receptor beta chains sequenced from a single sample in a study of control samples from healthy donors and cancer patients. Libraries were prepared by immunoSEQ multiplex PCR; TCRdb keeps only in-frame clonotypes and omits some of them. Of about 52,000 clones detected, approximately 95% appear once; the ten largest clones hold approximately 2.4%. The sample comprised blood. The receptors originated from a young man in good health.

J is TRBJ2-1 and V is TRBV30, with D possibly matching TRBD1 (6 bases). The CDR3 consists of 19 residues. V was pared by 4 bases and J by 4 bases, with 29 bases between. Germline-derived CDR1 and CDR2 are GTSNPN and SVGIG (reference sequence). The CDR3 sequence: CAWIRDGQGTLKGYNEQFF. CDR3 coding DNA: TGTGCCTGGATACGTGACGGGCAGGGGACCCTCAAGGGGTACAATGAGCAGTTCTTC.

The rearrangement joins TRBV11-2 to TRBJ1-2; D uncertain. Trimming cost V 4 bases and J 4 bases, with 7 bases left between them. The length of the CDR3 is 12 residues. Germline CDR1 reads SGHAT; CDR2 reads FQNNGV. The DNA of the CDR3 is TGTGCCAGCAGCTCGGAGAGCTATGGCTACACCTTC. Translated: CASSSESYGYTF.

The CDR3 is CASSLGEGVQPQHF. The CDR3 DNA sequence: TGTGCCAGCAGCTTAGGCGAGGGTGTTCAGCCCCAGCATTTT. The V call is TRBV7-8, the J call TRBJ1-5; D gene ambiguous. V lost 1 base to trimming and J lost 6 bases, with 10 bases between them. The CDR3 length is 14 residues. The germline CDR1 and CDR2 sequences are SGHVS and FQNEAQ. The variable domain in full, completed from reference TRBV7-8 and TRBJ1-5, reads GAGVSQSPRYKVAKRGQDVALRCDPISGHVSLFWYQQALGQGPEFLTYFQNEAQLDKSGLPSDRFFAERPEGSVSTLKIQRTQQEDSAVYLCASSLGEGVQPQHFGDGTRLSIL.

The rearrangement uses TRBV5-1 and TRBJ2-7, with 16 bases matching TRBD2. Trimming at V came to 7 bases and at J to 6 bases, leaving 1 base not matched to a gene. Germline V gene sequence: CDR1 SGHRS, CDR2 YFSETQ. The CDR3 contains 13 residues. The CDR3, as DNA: TGCGCCAGCGGGACTAGCGGGAGGGCCGAGCAGTACTTC. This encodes CASGTSGRAEQYF.

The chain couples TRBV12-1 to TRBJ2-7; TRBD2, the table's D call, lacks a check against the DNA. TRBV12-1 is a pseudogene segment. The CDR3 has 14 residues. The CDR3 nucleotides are TGTGCCAGCAGCCAGACTAGCGGCCCTTCACGGCAGTACTTC. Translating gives CASSQTSGPSRQYF.

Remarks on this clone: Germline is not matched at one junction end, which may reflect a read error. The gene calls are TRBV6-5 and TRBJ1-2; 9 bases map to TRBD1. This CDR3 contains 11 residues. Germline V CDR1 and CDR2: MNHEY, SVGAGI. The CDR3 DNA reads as TGTGCCAGCAAAGACAGGGGGTCTTCTTTCTTC. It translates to CASKDRGSSFF.

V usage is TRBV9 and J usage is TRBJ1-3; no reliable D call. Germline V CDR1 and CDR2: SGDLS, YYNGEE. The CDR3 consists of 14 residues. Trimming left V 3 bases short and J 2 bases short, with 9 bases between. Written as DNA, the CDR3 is TGTGCCAGCAGCGCACAAGGGCCTGGAAACACCATATATTTT. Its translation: CASSAQGPGNTIYF. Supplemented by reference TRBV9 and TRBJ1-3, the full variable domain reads DSGVTQTPKHLITATGQRVTLRCSPRSGDLSVYWYQQSLDQGLQFLIQYYNGEERAKGNILERFSAQQFPDLHSELNLSSLELGDSALYFCASSAQGPGNTIYFGEGSWLTVV.

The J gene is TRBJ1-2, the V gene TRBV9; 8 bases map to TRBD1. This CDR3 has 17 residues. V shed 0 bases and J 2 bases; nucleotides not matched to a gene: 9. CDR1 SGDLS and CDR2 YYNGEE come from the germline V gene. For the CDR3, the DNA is TGTGCCAGCAGCGTAGTGGCAGGGGGCCAAGTAAACTATGGCTACACCTTC. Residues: CASSVVAGGQVNYGYTF.

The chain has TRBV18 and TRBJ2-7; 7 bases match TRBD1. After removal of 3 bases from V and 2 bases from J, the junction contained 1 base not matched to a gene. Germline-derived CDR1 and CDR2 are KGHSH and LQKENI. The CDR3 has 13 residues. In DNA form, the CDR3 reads TGTGCCAGCTCACCGGACAGGACCTACGAGCAGTACTTC. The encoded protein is CASSPDRTYEQYF.

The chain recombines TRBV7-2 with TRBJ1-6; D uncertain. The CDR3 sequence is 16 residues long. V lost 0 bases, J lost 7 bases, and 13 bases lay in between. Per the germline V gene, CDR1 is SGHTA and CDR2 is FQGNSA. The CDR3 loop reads CASSLAAGGSNSPLHF. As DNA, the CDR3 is TGTGCCAGCAGCTTAGCGGCCGGAGGGTCGAATTCACCCCTCCACTTT.

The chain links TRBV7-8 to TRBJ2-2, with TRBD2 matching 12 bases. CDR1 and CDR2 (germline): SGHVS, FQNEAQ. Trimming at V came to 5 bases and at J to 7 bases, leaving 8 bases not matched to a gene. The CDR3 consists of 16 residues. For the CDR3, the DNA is TGTGCCAGCAGCCCTGGGACTAGCGGGCTGGTCGGGGAGCTGTTTTTT. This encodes CASSPGTSGLVGELFF. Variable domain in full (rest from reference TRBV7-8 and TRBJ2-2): GAGVSQSPRYKVAKRGQDVALRCDPISGHVSLFWYQQALGQGPEFLTYFQNEAQLDKSGLPSDRFFAERPEGSVSTLKIQRTQQEDSAVYLCASSPGTSGLVGELFFGEGSRLTVL.

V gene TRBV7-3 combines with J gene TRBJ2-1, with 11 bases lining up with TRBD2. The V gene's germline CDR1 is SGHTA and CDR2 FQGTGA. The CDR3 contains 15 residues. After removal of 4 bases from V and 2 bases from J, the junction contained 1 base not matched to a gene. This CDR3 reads CASSSTSGTYNEQFF. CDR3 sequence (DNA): TGTGCCAGCAGCTCGACTAGCGGGACCTACAATGAGCAGTTCTTC.

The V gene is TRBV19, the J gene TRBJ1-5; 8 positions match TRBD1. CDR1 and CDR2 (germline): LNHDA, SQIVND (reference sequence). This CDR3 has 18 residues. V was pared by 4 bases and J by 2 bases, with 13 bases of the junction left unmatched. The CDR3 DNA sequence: TGTGCCAGTAGTACGGGGACACCACAGGGGGGTGGCAATCAGCCCCAGCATTTT. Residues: CASSTGTPQGGGNQPQHF. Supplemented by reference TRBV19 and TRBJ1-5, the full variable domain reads DGGITQSPKYLFRKEGQNVTLSCEQNLNHDAMYWYRQDPGQGLRLIYYSQIVNDFQKGDIAEGYSVSREKKESFPLTVTSAQKNPTAFYLCASSTGTPQGGGNQPQHFGDGTRLSIL.

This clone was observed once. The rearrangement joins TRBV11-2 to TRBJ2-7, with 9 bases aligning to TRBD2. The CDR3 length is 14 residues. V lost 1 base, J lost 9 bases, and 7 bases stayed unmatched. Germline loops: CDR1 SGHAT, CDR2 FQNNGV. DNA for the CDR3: TGTGCCAGCAGCTTAGCCCTAGCGGGATTGGTGCAGTACTTC. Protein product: CASSLALAGLVQYF.

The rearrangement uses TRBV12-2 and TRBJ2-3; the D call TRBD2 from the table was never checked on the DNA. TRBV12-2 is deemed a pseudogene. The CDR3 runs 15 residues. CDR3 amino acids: CASRFTLICTDTQYF. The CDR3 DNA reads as TGTGCAAGTCGCTTCACACTAATTTGCACAGATACGCAGTATTTT.

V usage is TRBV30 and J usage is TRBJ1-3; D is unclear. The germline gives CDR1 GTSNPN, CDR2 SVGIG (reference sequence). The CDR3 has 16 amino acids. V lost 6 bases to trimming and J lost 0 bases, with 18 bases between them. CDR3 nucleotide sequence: TGTGCCTGCCAGCAAGGGAGAGGGCTCTCTGGAAACACCATATATTTT. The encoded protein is CACQQGRGLSGNTIYF.

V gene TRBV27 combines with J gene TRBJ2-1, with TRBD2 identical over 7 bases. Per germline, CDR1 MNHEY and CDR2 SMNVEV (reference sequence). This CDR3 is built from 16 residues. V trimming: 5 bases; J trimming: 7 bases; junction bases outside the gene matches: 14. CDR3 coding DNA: TGTGCCAGCAGTAACCCCCGGGGGGAGGGTAGGAATGAGCAGTTCTTC. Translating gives CASSNPRGEGRNEQFF.

The CDR3 nucleotides are TGTGCCACCAGTGATGGAGTTGGGGAGACCCAGTACTTC. It translates to CATSDGVGETQYF. The V and J genes are TRBV24-1 and TRBJ2-5; D ambiguous. This CDR3 has 13 amino acids. V gave up 3 bases and J gave up 5 bases, with 9 bases separating them. Germline CDR1 is KGHDR and CDR2 is SFDVKD.

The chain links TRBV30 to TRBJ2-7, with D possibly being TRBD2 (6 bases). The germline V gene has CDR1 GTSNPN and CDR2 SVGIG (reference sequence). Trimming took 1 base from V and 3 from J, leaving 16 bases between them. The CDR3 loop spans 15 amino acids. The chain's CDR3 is CAWSGGQGGFYEQYF. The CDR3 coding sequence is TGTGCCTGGAGTGGAGGTCAGGGAGGATTCTACGAGCAGTACTTC.

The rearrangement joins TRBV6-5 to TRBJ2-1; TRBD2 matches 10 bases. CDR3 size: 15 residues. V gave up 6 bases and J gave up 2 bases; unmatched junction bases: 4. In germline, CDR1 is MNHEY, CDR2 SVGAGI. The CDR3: CASSRTSGTYNEQFF. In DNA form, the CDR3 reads TGTGCCAGCAGCAGGACTAGCGGAACCTACAATGAGCAGTTCTTC.

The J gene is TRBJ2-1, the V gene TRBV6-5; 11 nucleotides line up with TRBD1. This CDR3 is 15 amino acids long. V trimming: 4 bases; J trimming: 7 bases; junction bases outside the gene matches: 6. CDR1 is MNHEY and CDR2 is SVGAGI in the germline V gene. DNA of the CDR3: TGTGCCAGCAGTTCCCGGGACAGGGGGGGAAATGAGCAGTTCTTC. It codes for CASSSRDRGGNEQFF.

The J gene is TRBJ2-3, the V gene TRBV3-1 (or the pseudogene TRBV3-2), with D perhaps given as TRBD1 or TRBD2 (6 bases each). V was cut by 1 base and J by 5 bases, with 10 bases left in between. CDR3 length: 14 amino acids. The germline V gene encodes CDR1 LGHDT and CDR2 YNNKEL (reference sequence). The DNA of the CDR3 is TGTGCCAGCAGCCAAGGAGGGGGAGGAGATACGCAGTATTTT. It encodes CASSQGGGGDTQYF.

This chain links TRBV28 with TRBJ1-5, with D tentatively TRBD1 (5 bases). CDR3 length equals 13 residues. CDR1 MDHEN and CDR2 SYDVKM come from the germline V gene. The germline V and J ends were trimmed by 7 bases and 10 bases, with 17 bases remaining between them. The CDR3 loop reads CASTTGPGRPQHF. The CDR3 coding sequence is TGTGCCAGCACAACAGGTCCCGGTCGACCCCAGCATTTT.

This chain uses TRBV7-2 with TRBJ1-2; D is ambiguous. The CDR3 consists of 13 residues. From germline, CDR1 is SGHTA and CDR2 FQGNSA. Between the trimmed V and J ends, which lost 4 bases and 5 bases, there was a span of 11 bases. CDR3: CASSSLGTYGYTF. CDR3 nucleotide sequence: TGTGCCAGCAGCTCGCTAGGAACATATGGCTACACCTTC.

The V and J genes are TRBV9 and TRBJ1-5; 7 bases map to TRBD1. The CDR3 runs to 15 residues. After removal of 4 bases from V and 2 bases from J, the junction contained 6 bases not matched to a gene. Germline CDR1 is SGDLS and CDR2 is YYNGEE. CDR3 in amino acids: CASSRGGGGNQPQHF. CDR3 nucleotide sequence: TGTGCCAGCAGCCGAGGGGGCGGTGGCAATCAGCCCCAGCATTTT.

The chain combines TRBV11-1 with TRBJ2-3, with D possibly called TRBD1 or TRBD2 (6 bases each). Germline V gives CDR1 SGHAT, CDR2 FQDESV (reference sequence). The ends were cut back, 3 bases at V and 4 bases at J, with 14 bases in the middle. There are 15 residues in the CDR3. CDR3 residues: CASSLTGGLADTQYF. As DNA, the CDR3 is TGTGCCAGCAGCTTGACAGGAGGGTTGGCAGATACGCAGTATTTT.

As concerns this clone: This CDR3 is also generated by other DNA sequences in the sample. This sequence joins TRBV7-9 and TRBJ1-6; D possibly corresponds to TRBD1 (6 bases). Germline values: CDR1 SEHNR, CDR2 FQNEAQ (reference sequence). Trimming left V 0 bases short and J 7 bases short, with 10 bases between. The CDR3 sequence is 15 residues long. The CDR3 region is CASSLAGGPNSPLHF. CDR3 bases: TGTGCCAGCAGCTTAGCGGGGGGCCCCAATTCACCCCTCCACTTT.

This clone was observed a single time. The CDR3 protein is CASSVMVAGETQYF. Here the CDR3 DNA reads TGTGCCAGCAGTGTAATGGTAGCGGGAGAGACCCAGTACTTC. The chain is built from TRBV2 and TRBJ2-5; 7 bases are shared with TRBD2. This CDR3 region has 14 residues. Losses at the gene ends were 4 bases for V and 4 bases for J; bases not matched to a gene: 6. Per the germline V gene, CDR1 is SNHLY and CDR2 is FYNNEI.

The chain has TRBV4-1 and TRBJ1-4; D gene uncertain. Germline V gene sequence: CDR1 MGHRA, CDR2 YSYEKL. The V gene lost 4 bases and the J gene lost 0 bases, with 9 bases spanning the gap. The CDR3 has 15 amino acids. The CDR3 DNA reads TGCGCCAGCAGCCTTATTCGGACAACTAATGAAAAACTGTTTTTT. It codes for CASSLIRTTNEKLFF.

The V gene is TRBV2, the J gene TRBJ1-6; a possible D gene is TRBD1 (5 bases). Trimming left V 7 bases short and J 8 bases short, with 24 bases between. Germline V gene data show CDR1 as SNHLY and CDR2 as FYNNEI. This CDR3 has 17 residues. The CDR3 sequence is CASTLAPGGTRYSPLHF. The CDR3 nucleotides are TGTGCCAGCACCCTAGCCCCCGGGGGAACAAGATATTCACCCCTCCACTTT. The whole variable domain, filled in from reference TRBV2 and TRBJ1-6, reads EPEVTQTPSHQVTQMGQEVILRCVPISNHLYFYWYRQILGQKVEFLVSFYNNEISEKSEIFDDQFSVERPDGSNFTLKIRSTKLEDSAMYFCASTLAPGGTRYSPLHFGNGTRLTVT.